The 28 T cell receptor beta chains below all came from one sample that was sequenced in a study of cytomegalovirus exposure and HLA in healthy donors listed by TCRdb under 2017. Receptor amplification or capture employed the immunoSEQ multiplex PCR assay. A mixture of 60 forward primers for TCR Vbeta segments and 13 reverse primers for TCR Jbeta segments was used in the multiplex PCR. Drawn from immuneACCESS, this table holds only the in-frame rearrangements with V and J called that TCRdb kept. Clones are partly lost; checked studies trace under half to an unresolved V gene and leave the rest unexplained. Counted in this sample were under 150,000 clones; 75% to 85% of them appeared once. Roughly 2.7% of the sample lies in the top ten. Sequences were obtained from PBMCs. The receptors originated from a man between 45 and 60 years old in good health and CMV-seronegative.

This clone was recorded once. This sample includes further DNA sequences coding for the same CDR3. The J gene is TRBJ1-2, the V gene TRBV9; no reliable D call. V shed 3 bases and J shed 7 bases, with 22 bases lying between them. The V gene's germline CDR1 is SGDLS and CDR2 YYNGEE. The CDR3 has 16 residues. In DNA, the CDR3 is TGTGCCAGCAGCGAAGTGACCATGGGCCAGGCCAGTGGCTACACCTTC. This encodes CASSEVTMGQASGYTF.

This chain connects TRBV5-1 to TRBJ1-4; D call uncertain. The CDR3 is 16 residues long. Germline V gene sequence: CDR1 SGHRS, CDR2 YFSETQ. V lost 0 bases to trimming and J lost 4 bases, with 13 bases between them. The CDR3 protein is CASSLAPGGNNEKLFF. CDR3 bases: TGCGCCAGCAGCTTGGCCCCCGGCGGGAATAATGAAAAACTGTTTTTT.

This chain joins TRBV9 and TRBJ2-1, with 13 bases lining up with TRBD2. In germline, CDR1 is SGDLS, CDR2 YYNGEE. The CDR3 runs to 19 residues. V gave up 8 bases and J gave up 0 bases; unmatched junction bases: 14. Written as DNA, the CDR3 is TGTGCCAGTAGTGGAAGACTAGCGGGGGGTCCTCCCTCCTACAATGAGCAGTTCTTC. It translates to CASSGRLAGGPPSYNEQFF.

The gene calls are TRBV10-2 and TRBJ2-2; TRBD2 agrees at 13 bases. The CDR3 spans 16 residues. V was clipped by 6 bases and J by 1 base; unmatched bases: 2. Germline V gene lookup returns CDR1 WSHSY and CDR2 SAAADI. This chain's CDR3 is CASRRTSGGNTGELFF. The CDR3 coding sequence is TGCGCCAGCAGGAGGACTAGCGGGGGGAACACCGGGGAGCTGTTTTTT.

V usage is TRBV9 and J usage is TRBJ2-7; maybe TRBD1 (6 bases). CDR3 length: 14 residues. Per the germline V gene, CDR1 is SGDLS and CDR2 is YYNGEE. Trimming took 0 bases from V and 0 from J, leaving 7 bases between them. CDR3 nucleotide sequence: TGTGCCAGCAGCGTAGGGGACAACTCCTACGAGCAGTACTTC. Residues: CASSVGDNSYEQYF.

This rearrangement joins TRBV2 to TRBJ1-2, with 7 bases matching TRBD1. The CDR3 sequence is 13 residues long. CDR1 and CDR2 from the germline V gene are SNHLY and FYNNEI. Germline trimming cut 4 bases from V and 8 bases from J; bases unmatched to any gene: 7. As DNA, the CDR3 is TGTGCCAGCAGTGTCTATGGACAGGCAGGCTACACCTTC. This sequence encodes CASSVYGQAGYTF.

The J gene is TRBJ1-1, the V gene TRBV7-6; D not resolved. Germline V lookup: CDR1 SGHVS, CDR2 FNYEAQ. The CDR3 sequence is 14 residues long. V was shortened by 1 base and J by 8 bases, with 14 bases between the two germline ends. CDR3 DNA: TGTGCCAGCAGCTTAGGGTCAGATCCGATGGAAGCTTTCTTT. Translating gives CASSLGSDPMEAFF.

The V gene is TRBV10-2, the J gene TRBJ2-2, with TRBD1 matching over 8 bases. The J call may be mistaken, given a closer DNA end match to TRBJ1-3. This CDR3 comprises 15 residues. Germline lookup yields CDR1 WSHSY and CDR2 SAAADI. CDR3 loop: CATRQGSSSGNTIYF. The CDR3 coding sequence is TGCGCCACTAGACAGGGGTCGAGCTCTGGAAACACCATATATTTT.

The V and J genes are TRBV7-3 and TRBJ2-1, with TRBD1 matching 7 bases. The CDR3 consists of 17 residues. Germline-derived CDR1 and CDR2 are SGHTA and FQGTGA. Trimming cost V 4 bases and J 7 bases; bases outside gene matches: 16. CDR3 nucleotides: TGTGCCAGCAGCTCCGAGGGACGGGACAGACTAAGGAATGAGCAGTTCTTC. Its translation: CASSSEGRDRLRNEQFF.

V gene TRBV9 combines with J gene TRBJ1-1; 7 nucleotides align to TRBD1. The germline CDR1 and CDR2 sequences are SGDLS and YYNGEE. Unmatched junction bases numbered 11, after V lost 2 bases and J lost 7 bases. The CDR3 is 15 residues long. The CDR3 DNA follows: TGTGCCAGCAGCGTCATACCGACAGGGAACCTTGAAGCTTTCTTT. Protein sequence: CASSVIPTGNLEAFF.

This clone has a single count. CDR3 nucleotide sequence: TGTGCCAGCAGCTCCTTAGCGGGGTCGGAGGACGAGCAGTACTTC. Encoded protein: CASSSLAGSEDEQYF. V gene TRBV5-4 combines with J gene TRBJ2-7; 8 bases map to TRBD2. With 3 bases clipped from V and 5 bases from J, the junction kept 10 bases outside the gene matches. This CDR3 is 15 amino acids long. Germline CDR1 SGHNT, CDR2 YYREEE (reference sequence).

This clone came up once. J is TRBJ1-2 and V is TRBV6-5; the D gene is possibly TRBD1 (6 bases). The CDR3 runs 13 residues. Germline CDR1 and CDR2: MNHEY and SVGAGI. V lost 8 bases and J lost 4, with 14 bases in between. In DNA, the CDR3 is TGTGCCAGCTGGGCCCGAGGGGGCTATGGCTACACCTTC. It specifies CASWARGGYGYTF.

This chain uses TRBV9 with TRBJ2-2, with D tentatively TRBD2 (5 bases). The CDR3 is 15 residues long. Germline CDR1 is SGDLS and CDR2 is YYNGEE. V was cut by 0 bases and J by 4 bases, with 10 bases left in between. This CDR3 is CASSVASGLTGELFF. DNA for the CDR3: TGTGCCAGCAGCGTAGCAAGCGGCCTCACCGGGGAGCTGTTTTTT.

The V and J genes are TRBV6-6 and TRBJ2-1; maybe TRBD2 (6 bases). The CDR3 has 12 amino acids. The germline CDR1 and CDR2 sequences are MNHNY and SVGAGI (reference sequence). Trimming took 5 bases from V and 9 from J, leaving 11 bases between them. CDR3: CASSRGWSEQFF. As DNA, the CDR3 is TGTGCCAGCAGTCGGGGGTGGAGTGAGCAGTTCTTC.

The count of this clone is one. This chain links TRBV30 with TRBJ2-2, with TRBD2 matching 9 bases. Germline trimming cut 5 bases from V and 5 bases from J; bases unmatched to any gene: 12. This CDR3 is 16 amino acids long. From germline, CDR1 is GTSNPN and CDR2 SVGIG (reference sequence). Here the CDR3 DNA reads TGTGCCTGGGTGGGGATGGCGGGGGGGCCTACCGGGGAGCTGTTTTTT. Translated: CAWVGMAGGPTGELFF. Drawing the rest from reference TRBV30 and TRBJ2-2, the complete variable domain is SQTIHQWPATLVQPVGSPLSLECTVEGTSNPNLYWYRQAAGRGLQLLFYSVGIGQISSEVPQNLSASRPQDRQFILSSKKLLLSDSGFYLCAWVGMAGGPTGELFFGEGSRLTVL.

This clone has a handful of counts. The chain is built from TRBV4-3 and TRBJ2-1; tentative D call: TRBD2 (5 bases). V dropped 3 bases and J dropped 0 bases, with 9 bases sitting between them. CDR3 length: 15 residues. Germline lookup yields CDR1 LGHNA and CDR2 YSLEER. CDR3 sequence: CASSQGSSSYNEQFF. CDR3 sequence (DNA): TGCGCCAGCAGCCAGGGGAGTAGCTCCTACAATGAGCAGTTCTTC.

DNA of the CDR3: TGTGCCAGCAGCTGGACAGAATATAATTCACCCCTCCACTTT. Amino acids: CASSWTEYNSPLHF. This chain links TRBV13 with TRBJ1-6, with D perhaps TRBD1 (6 bases). There are 14 residues in the CDR3. CDR1 PRHDT and CDR2 FYEKMQ come from the germline V gene (reference sequence). V was clipped by 4 bases and J by 4 bases, with 8 bases between them.

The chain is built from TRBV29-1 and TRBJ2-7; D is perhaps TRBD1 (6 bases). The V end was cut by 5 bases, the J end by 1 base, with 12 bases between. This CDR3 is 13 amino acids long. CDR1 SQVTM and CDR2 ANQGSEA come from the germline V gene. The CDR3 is CSVWQGSSYEQYF. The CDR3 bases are TGCAGCGTTTGGCAGGGGAGTTCCTACGAGCAGTACTTC.

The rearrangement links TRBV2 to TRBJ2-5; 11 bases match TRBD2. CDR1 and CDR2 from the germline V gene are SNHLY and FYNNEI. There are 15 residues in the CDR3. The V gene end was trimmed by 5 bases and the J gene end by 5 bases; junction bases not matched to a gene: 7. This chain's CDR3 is CASSLSGGAGETQYF. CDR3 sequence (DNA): TGTGCCAGCAGTCTTAGCGGGGGGGCCGGGGAGACCCAGTACTTC.

In DNA form, the CDR3 reads TGTGCCAGCAGTTTAGGGGCGGGGGCTAGCACAGATACGCAGTATTTT. It yields the protein CASSLGAGASTDTQYF. This chain joins TRBV27 and TRBJ2-3, with D possibly matching TRBD2 (7 bases). Trimming left V 2 bases short and J 0 bases short, with 12 bases between. The CDR3 is made up of 16 amino acids. The V gene's germline CDR1 is MNHEY and CDR2 SMNVEV (reference sequence).

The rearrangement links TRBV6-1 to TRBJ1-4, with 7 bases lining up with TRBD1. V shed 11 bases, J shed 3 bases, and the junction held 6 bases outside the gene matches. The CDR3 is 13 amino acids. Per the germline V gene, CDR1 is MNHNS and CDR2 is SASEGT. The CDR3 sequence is CAARDSPNEKLFF. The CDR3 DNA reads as TGTGCCGCCCGGGACAGTCCTAATGAAAAACTGTTTTTT.

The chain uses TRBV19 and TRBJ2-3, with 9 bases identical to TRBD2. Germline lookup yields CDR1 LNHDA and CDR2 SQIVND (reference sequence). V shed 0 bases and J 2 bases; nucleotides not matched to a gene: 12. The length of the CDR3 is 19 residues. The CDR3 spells CASSIDLFGTSRLTDTQYF. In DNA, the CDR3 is TGTGCCAGTAGTATAGATCTATTTGGGACTAGCAGACTCACAGATACGCAGTATTTT.

The CDR3 is CATSSHQGGPLETQYF. In nucleotides, the CDR3 is TGTGCCACCAGCAGCCATCAGGGGGGCCCGCTGGAGACCCAGTACTTC. The V gene is TRBV15, the J gene TRBJ2-5; perhaps TRBD1 as D (7 bases). V lost 3 bases and J lost 5, with 19 bases in between. Germline V gives CDR1 LNHNV, CDR2 YYDKDF (reference sequence). The CDR3 runs to 16 residues.

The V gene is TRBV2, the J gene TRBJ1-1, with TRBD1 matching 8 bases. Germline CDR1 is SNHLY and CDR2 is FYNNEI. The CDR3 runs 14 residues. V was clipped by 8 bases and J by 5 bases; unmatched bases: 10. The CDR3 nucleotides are TGTGCCAGCTATGAGCAGGGGGCGGGGACTGAAGCTTTCTTT. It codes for CASYEQGAGTEAFF.

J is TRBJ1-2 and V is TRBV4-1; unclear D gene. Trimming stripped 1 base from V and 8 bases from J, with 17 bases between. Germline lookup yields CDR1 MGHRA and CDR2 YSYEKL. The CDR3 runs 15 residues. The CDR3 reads CASSQGMVRLNGYTF. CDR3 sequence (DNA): TGCGCCAGCAGCCAAGGGATGGTCAGGCTCAACGGCTACACCTTC.

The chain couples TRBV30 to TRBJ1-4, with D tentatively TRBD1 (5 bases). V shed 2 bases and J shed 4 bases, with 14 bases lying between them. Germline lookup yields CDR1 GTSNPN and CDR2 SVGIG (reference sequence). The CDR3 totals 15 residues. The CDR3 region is CAWSPLGVDNEKLFF. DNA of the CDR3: TGTGCCTGGAGTCCCCTAGGGGTGGATAATGAAAAACTGTTTTTT.

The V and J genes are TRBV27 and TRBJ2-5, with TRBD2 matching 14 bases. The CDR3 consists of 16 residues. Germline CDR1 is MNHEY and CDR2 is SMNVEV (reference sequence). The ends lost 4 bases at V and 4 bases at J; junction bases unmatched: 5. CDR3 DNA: TGTGCCAGCAGTTCGGGACTAGCGGGGGAAGGAGAGACCCAGTACTTC. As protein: CASSSGLAGEGETQYF.

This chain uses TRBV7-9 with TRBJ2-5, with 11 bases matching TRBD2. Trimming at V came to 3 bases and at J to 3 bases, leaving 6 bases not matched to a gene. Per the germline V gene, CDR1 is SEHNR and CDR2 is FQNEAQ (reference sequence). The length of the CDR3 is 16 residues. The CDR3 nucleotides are TGTGCCAGCAGCTTTGGGGCTAGCGGGGGGAAAGAGACCCAGTACTTC. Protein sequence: CASSFGASGGKETQYF.